This T cell receptor beta chain was identified during a study of shared clonotypes between healthy human individuals. The repertoire was sequenced with immunoSEQ multiplex PCR; TCRdb's copy has only in-frame clones and lacks some. This sample has about 1.5 million clones, with over 95% found just once. Trimming stripped 0 bases from V and 3 bases from J, with 3 bases between. The V gene's germline CDR1 is SGHKS and CDR2 YYEKEE (reference sequence). CDR3 size: 12 residues. Study-level points and caveats: Depth was large, yet rarefaction showed that sorted-subset sequencing was incomplete.

As regards this clone: Its antigen is not identified.

The TCR comes from a man aged 30 to 45 in good health. V usage is TRBV5-5 and J usage is TRBJ1-1; D is undetermined. What was sequenced was naive CD4+ T cells sorted from blood. Subset given: CD45RA+ positively selected. CDR3 bases: TGTGCCAGCAGCTTGGTAGACACTGAAGCTTTCTTT. It specifies CASSLVDTEAFF.